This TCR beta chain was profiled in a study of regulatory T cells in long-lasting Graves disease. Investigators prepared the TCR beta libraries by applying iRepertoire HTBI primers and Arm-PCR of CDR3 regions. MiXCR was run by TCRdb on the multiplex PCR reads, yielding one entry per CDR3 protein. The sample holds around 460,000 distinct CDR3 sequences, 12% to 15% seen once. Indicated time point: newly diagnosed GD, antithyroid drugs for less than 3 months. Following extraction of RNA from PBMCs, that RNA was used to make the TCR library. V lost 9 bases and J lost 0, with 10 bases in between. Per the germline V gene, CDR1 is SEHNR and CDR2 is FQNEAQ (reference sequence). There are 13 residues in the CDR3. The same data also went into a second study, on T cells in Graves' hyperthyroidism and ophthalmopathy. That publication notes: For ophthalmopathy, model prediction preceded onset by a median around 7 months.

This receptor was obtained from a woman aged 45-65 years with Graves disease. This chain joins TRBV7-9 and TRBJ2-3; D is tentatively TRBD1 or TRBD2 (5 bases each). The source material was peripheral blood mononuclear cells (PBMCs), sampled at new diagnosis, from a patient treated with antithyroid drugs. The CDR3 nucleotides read TGTGCCAGACGGGGACGGAGCACAGATACGCAGTATTTT. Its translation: CARRGRSTDTQYF.